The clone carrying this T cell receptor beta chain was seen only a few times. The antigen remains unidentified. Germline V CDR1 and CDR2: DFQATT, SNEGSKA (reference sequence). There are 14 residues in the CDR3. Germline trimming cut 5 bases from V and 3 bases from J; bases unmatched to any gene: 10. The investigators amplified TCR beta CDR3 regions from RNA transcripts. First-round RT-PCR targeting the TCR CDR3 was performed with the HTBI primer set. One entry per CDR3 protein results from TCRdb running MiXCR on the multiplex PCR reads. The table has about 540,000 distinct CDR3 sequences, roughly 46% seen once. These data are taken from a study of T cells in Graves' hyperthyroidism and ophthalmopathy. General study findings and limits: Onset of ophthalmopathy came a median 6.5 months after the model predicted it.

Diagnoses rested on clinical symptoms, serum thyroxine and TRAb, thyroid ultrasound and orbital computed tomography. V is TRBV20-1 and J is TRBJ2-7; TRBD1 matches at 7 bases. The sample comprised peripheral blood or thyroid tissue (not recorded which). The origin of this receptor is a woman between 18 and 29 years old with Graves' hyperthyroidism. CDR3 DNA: TGCAGTGCTGGGCCAGGGGGTGCTTTCTACGAGCAGTACTTC. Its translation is CSAGPGGAFYEQYF.